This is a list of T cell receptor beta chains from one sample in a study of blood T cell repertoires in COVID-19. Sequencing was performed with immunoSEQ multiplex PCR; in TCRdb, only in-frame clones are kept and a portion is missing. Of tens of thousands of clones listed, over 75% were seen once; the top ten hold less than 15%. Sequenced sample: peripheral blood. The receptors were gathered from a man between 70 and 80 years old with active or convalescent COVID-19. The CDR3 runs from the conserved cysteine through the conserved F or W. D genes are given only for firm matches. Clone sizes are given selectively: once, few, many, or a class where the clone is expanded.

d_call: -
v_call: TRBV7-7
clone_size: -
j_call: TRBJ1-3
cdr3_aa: CASSLDRIRKTLHGNTIYF
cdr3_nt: TGTGCCAGCAGCTTAGACAGGATAAGAAAAACCCTACACGGAAACACCATATATTTT

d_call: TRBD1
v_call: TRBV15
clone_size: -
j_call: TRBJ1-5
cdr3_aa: CATSRDVTGGLQPQHF
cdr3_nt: TGTGCCACCAGCAGAGACGTGACAGGGGGCCTTCAGCCCCAGCATTTT

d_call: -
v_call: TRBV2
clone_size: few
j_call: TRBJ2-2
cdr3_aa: CASRVAGAPGLFF
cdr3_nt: TGTGCCAGCAGGGTTGCGGGGGCCCCGGGGCTGTTTTTT

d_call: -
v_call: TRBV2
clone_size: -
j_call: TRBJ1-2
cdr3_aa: CASSRDYGYTF
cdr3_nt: TGTGCCAGCAGCAGGGACTATGGCTACACCTTC

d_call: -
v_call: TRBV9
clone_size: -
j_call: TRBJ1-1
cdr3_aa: CASSVELNTEAFF
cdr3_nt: TGTGCCAGCAGCGTGGAGTTGAACACTGAAGCTTTCTTT

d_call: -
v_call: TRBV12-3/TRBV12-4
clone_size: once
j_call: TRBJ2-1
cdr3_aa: CASSFSLRDEQFF
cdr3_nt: TGTGCCAGCAGTTTTAGTTTGCGGGATGAGCAGTTCTTC

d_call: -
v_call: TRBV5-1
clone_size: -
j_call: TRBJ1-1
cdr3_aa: CASSLEQGNTEAFF
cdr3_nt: TGCGCCAGCAGCTTGGAACAGGGCAACACTGAAGCTTTCTTT

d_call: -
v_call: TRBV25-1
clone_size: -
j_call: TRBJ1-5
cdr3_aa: CASSEGGANLRPQHF
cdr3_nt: TGTGCCAGCAGTGAAGGAGGGGCCAACCTTAGGCCCCAGCATTTT

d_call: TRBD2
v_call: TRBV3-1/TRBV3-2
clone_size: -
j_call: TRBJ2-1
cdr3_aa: CASSPRRSGGSTTDYNEQFF
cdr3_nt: TGTGCCAGCAGCCCTCGAAGGAGCGGGGGGTCAACAACAGACTACAATGAGCAGTTCTTC

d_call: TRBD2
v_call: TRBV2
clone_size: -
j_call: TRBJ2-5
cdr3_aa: CASSWDRGGTQETQYF
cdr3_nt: TGTGCCAGCAGTTGGGACCGGGGGGGTACCCAAGAGACCCAGTACTTC

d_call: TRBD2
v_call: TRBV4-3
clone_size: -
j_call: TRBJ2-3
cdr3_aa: CASSQGITGGAYDTQYF
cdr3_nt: TGCGCCAGCAGCCAGGGTATCACGGGGGGGGCCTACGATACGCAGTATTTT

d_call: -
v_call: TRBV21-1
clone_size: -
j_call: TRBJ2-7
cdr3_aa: CARTNPRGQRISYEQYF
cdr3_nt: TGTGCCAGGACGAACCCCAGGGGACAGCGTATTTCCTACGAGCAGTACTTC

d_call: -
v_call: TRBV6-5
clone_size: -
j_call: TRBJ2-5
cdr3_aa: CASSYSLGVGTQYF
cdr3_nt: TGTGCCAGCAGTTACTCATTAGGGGTGGGGACCCAGTACTTC

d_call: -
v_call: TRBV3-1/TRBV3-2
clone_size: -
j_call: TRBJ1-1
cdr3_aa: CASSPQGKAEAFF
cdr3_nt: TGTGCCAGCAGCCCACAGGGAAAGGCTGAAGCTTTCTTT

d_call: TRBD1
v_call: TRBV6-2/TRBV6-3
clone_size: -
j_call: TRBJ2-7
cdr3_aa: CASSYSGTGGGYEQYF
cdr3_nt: TGTGCCAGCAGTTACTCGGGGACAGGGGGCGGCTACGAGCAGTACTTC

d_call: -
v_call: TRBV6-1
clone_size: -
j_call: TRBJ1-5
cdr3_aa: CASSEFRALNQPQHF
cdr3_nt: TGTGCCAGCAGTGAATTCAGGGCTTTAAATCAGCCCCAGCATTTT